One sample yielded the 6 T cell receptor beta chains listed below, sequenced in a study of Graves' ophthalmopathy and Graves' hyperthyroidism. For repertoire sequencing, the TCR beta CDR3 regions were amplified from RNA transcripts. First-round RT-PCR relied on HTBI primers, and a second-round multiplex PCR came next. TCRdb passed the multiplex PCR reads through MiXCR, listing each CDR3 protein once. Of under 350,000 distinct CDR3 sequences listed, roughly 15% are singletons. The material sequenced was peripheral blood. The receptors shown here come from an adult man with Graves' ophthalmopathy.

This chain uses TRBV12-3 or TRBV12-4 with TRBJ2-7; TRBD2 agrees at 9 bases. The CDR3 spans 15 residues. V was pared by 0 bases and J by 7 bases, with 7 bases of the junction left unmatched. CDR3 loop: CASSLATSGEEEQYF. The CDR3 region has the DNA TGTGCCAGCAGTTTAGCGACTAGCGGCGAGGAAGAGCAGTACTTC.

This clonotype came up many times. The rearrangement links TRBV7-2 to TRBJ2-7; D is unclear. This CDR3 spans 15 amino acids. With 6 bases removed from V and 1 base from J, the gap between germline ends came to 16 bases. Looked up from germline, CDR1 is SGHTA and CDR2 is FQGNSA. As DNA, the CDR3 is TGTGCCAGCAGTCCATACCTAGGCGGATCCTACGAGCAGTACTTC. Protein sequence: CASSPYLGGSYEQYF.

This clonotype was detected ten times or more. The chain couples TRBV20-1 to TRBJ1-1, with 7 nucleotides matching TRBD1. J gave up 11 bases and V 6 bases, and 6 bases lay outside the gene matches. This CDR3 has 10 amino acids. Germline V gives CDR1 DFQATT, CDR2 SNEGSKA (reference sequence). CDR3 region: CSATTGWAFF. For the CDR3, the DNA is TGCAGTGCCACGACAGGGTGGGCTTTCTTT.

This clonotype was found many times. Here the CDR3 reads CASSPRDKNYGYTF. The CDR3 DNA reads TGTGCCAGCTCACCGCGGGACAAAAACTATGGCTACACCTTC. V and J are TRBV18 and TRBJ1-2; a weak D match, TRBD1 (6 bases). V lost 3 bases, J lost 2 bases, and 10 bases lay in between. Germline V gene sequence: CDR1 KGHSH, CDR2 LQKENI. This CDR3 is 14 amino acids long. The whole variable domain, remainder taken from reference TRBV18 and TRBJ1-2, is NAGVMQNPRHLVRRRGQEARLRCSPMKGHSHVYWYRQLPEEGLKFMVYLQKENIIDESGMPKERFSAEFPKEGPSILRIQQVVRGDSAAYFCASSPRDKNYGYTFGSGTRLTVV.

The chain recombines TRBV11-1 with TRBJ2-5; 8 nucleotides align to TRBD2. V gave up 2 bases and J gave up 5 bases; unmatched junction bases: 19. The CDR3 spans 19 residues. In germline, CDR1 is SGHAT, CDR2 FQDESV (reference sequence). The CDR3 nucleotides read TGTGCCAGCAGCTTATCCCTCGTGGGATCAGCGGGAGTCTGGGAGACCCAGTACTTC. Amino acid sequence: CASSLSLVGSAGVWETQYF.

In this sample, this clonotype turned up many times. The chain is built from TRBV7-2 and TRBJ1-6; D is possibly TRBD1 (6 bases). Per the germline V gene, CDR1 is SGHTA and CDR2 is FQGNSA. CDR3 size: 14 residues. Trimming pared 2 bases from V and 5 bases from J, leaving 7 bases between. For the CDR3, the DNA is TGTGCCAGCAGCTTACGACAGGATAATTCACCCCTCCACTTT. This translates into CASSLRQDNSPLHF.